This TCR beta chain was retrieved from a study of OX40 agonist ivuxolimab in advanced cancers. Study summary: Each patient was given ivuxolimab into a vein every 2 weeks, at 0.01 to 10 mg/kg.

Germline-derived CDR1 and CDR2 are SNHLY and FYNNEI. The CDR3 runs to 12 residues. V gave up 3 bases and J gave up 6 bases, with 9 bases separating them. Points from the study as a whole: Dose levels from 0.1 to 3.0 mg/kg saw CD4+ and CD8+ blood T cells expand clonally by week 6.

TCRdb keeps only in-frame clones here, not all; method: immunoSEQ multiplex PCR. The sample lists around 26,000 clones, 81% occurring once. On this clone: Its antigen is still unknown.

This TCR came from an adult with an advanced solid tumor such as melanoma, head and neck, liver or kidney cancer. V gene TRBV2 combines with J gene TRBJ2-7; D gene unclear. Sample: CD4+ or CD8+ T cells sorted from blood, taken in a trial of the OX40 agonist ivuxolimab. CDR3 nucleotide sequence: TGTGCCAGCAGTGACGCTCGGAGCGAGCAGTACTTC. Residues: CASSDARSEQYF. Combining the CDR3 with reference TRBV2 and TRBJ2-7 gives the whole variable domain EPEVTQTPSHQVTQMGQEVILRCVPISNHLYFYWYRQILGQKVEFLVSFYNNEISEKSEIFDDQFSVERPDGSNFTLKIRSTKLEDSAMYFCASSDARSEQYFGPGTRLTVT.